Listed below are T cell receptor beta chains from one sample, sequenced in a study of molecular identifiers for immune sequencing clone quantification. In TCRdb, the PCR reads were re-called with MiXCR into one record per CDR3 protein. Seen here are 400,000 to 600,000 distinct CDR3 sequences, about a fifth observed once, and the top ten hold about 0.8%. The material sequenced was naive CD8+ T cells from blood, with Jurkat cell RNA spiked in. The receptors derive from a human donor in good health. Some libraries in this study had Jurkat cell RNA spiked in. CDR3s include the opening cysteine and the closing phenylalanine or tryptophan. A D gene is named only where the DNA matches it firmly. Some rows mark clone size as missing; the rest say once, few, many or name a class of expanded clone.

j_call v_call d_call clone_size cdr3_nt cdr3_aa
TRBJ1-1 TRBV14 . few TGTGCCAGCAGCCAAGATCTCCTGGGAGCAGCGAACACTGAAGCTTTCTTT CASSQDLLGAANTEAFF
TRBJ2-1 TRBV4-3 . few TGCGCCAGCAGCCAAGATTCCCTGGTGGTCTACAATGAGCAGTTCTTC CASSQDSLVVYNEQFF
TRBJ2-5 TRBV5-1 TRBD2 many TGCGCCAGCAGCTTGGTGTTGGGCGGGAGCACCCACCAAGAGACCCAGTACTTC CASSLVLGGSTHQETQYF
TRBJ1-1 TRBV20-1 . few TGCAGTGCTAATCCCCCGGCAGGGAACACTGAAGCTTTCTTT CSANPPAGNTEAFF
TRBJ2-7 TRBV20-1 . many TGCAGTGCTAGAATGGTGGTAGCGCCATCCTACGAGCAGTACTTC CSARMVVAPSYEQYF
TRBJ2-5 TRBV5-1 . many TGCGCCAGCAGCTTGGGGGTCGTCTTCTCATCACTAGGGGAGACCCAGTACTTC CASSLGVVFSSLGETQYF
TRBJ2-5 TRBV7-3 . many TGTGCCAGCAGCTTACAGGCATTGGACCAAGAGACCCAGTACTTC CASSLQALDQETQYF
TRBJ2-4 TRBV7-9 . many TGTGCCAGCAGCTCGAACCGGGTCCGAGATAGCATTCAGTACTTC CASSSNRVRDSIQYF
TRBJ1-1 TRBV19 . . TGTGCCAGTAGCCCAGTGGCAGCCACTGAAGCTTTCTTT CASSPVAATEAFF
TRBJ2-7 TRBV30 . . TGTGCCTGGAGCTCCGGGGCTGGAGGAGAGCAGTACTTC CAWSSGAGGEQYF
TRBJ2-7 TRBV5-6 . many TGTGCCAGCAGCGGAGCTGGGAACTCCTACGAGCAGTACTTC CASSGAGNSYEQYF
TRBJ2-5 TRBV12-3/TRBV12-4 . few TGTGCCAGCGGGGATTTGGCCCAGTACTTC CASGDLAQYF
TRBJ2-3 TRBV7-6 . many TGTGCCAGCAGCTTAGAAGCAGGGCTGGACGGCACAGATACGCAGTATTTT CASSLEAGLDGTDTQYF
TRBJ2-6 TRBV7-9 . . TGTGCCACCGAGCTTATATTTGGGGACACAGACTCCTCTGAGGCCAACGTCCTGACTTTC CATELIFGDTDSSEANVLTF
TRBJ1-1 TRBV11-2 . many TGTGCCAGCAGCTTACCGAAGGGGGTTTTCACTGAAGCTTTCTTT CASSLPKGVFTEAFF
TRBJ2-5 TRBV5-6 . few TGTGCCAGCCTACCCAGGGGTAATGGGGAGACCCAGTACTTC CASLPRGNGETQYF
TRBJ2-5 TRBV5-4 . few TGTGCCAGCAGCTCAGCGGACCAAGAGACCCAGTACTTC CASSSADQETQYF
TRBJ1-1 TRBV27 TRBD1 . TGTGCCAGCAGTCACGGGACAGGGAACACTGAAGCTTTCTTT CASSHGTGNTEAFF
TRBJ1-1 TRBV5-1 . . TGCGCTAGCAGTTTTACAGGGTTAAGGACTGAAGCTTCCTTT CASSFTGLRTEASF
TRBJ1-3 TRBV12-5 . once TGTGCTAGTGGTTTGTGGGGTTTGGAGAACACCATATATTTT CASGLWGLENTIYF
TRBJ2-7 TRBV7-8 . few TGTGCCAGCAGCTTAGAAACAGGTCTCTCCTACGAGCAGTACTTC CASSLETGLSYEQYF
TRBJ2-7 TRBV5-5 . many TGTGCCAGCAGCTTGGTCGGCGGGACCCGAGAAAACGAGCAGTACTTC CASSLVGGTRENEQYF
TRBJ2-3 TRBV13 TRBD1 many TGTGCCAGCAGCTTAGGGCAGGGGGCGAGTTCTACAGATACGCAGTATTTT CASSLGQGASSTDTQYF
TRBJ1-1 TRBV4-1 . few TGCGCCAGCAGCCAAGGAGACCAGAACACTGAAGCTTTCTTT CASSQGDQNTEAFF
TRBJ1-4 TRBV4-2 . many TGTGCCAGCAGCCAAGATCGTCAGGGGCAGGGAAAACTGTTTTTT CASSQDRQGQGKLFF
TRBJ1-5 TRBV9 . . TGTGCCAGCAGCGATTCATGGGGCAATCAGCCCCAGCATTTT CASSDSWGNQPQHF
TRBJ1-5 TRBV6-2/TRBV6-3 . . TGTGCCAGCAGGCCCAGGGACCTCGGGGACCAGCCCCAGCATTTT CASRPRDLGDQPQHF
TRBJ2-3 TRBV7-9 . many TGTGCCAGCAGCTCAGACCCGAGGGGTGATACGCAGTATTTT CASSSDPRGDTQYF
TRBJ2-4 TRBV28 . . TGTGCCAGCAGTTTGACGCTAGCCAAAAACATTCAGTACTTC CASSLTLAKNIQYF
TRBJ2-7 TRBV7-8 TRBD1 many TGTGCCAGCAGCCATCTGGGGACAGAGCCCTACGAGCAGTACTTC CASSHLGTEPYEQYF
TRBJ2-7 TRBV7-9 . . TGTGCCAGCAGCACCGGGAACAGGGCCCACTACGAGCAGCACTTC CASSTGNRAHYEQHF
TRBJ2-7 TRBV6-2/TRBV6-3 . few TGTGCCAGCAGTCCTAGGTCTATGGACGCACCCGAGCAGTACTTC CASSPRSMDAPEQYF
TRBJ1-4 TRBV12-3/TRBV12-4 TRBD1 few TGTGCCAGCAGTTTGGGGGACAGGGTTTGGAGTGAAAAACTGTTTTTT CASSLGDRVWSEKLFF
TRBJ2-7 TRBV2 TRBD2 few TGTGCCAGCAGTGAAGTGGGGACTAGCGGGGTCGAGCAGTACTTC CASSEVGTSGVEQYF
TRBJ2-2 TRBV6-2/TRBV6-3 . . TGTGCCAGCAGTGACGGGACAATCGATTGGGCCGGGGAGCTGTTTTTT CASSDGTIDWAGELFF
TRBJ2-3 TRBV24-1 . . TGTGCCACCAGTGATCCGCCCGGGGGCACAGATACGCAGTATTTT CATSDPPGGTDTQYF
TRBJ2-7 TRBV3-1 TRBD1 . TGTGCCAGCAGGGGGGACAGGAGCTACGAGCAGTACTTC CASRGDRSYEQYF
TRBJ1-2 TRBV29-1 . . TGCAGCGCCTGGGCCCGAGATCACTATGGCTACACCTTC CSAWARDHYGYTF
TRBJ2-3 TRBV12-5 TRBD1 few TGTGCTAGTGGTCCCGGGACAGGGCCCACCTTTTTTATGACGCAGTATTTT CASGPGTGPTFFMTQYF
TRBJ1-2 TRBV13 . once TGTGCCAGCAACTTTCAGGGTCTTAAGGGCTACACCTTC CASNFQGLKGYTF
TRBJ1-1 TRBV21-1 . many TGTGCCAGCGCCGAAGCATGGACTGAAGCTTTCTTT CASAEAWTEAFF
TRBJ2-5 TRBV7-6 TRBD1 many TGTGCCAGCAGCTTATCAGGGGGCCGGAGAGAGACCCAGTACTTC CASSLSGGRRETQYF
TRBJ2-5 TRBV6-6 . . TGTGCCAGCAGCTATTTGGAGGAGACCCAGTACTTC CASSYLEETQYF
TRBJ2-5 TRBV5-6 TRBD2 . TGTGCCAGCAGCATAGGACTAGCGGGAGGTTCGTTTCAAGAGACCCAGTACTTC CASSIGLAGGSFQETQYF
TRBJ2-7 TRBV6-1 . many TGTGCCAGCAGTGACGTAGGGCTGGGCGAGCAGTACTTC CASSDVGLGEQYF
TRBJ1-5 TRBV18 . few TGTGCCAGCTCCCCTACAGGGTATTTCGATCAGCCCCAGCATTTT CASSPTGYFDQPQHF
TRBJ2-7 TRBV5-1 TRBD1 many TGCGCCAGCAGCGCCCGGACAGGGACTTCATACGAGCAGTACTTC CASSARTGTSYEQYF
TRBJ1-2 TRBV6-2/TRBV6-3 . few TGTGCCAGCAGTACCCCTGCCGGCTCCTATGGCTACACCTTC CASSTPAGSYGYTF
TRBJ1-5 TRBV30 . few TGTGCCTGGACAGTCGGGAGCAATCAGCCCCAGCATTTT CAWTVGSNQPQHF
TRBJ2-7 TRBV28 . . TGTGCCAGCAGTCCCGCCAGAGGGGACACCCCACCGTACGAGCAGTACTTC CASSPARGDTPPYEQYF
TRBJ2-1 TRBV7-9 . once TGTGCCAGCAGCTTAGCCTCTCCAGATAATGAGCAGTTCTTC CASSLASPDNEQFF